A selection of T cell receptor beta chains follows, all from one sample in a study of technical replicates of blood from a handful of donors. The protocol was immunoSEQ multiplex PCR, while the TCRdb copy is restricted to in-frame clones and leaves out a portion. Counted here are approximately 97,000 clones, roughly 95% occurring once; the ten biggest clones make up approximately 0.36%. The source material was T cells isolated from PBMCs. The source is a human donor in good health. Each CDR3 is given with its conserved first and last residue. Each record gives: clone size, CDR3 length, J gene, D gene, V gene, CDR3 protein, CDR3 DNA. A D gene is named only where the DNA matches it firmly. Only part of the rows carry a size: once, few, many, or a class if the clone is expanded.

.	15	TRBJ2-1	TRBD1	TRBV27	CASQIPGQGYNEQFF	TGTGCCAGCCAGATTCCGGGACAGGGCTACAATGAGCAGTTCTTC
.	15	TRBJ2-6	.	TRBV6-1	CASGGSSSGANVLTF	TGTGCCAGCGGAGGGTCCAGCTCTGGGGCCAACGTCCTGACTTTC
.	13	TRBJ2-7	TRBD2	TRBV30	CAWRGGEAYEQYF	TGTGCCTGGAGGGGGGGGGAGGCCTACGAGCAGTACTTC
.	15	TRBJ2-7	TRBD1	TRBV7-2	CASSLTGQGSYEQYF	TGTGCCAGCAGCTTAACGGGACAGGGCTCCTACGAGCAGTACTTC
.	15	TRBJ1-5	.	TRBV9	CASSPAGGDHQPQHF	TGTGCCAGCAGCCCCGCCGGGGGGGATCATCAGCCCCAGCATTTT
.	14	TRBJ2-7	.	TRBV27	CASRGAPSSYEQYF	TGTGCCAGCAGAGGGGCACCGAGCTCCTACGAGCAGTACTTC
.	14	TRBJ2-3	TRBD1	TRBV4-1	CASSQVTGADTQYF	TGCGCCAGCAGCCAGGTAACAGGGGCAGATACGCAGTATTTT
.	16	TRBJ1-3	TRBD1	TRBV7-2	CASRYRGLSSGNTIYF	TGTGCCAGCAGATACAGGGGGCTGAGCTCTGGAAACACCATATATTTT
.	17	TRBJ1-1	TRBD1	TRBV5-1	CASSERQGVRPNTEAFF	TGCGCCAGCAGCGAACGACAGGGGGTACGACCGAACACTGAAGCTTTCTTT
.	13	TRBJ1-6	.	TRBV9	CASSVQGNSPLHF	TGTGCCAGCAGCGTACAGGGTAATTCACCCCTCCACTTT
.	13	TRBJ2-5	.	TRBV5-1	CASSATQKETQYF	TGCGCCAGCAGCGCCACCCAGAAAGAGACCCAGTACTTC
.	16	TRBJ2-2	TRBD2	TRBV7-3	CASSLILAGSSGELFF	TGTGCCAGCAGCTTAATACTAGCGGGATCCTCCGGGGAGCTGTTTTTT
once	14	TRBJ2-3	TRBD2	TRBV18	CASSPSGNTDTQYF	TGTGCCAGCTCCCCAAGCGGGAACACAGATACGCAGTATTTT
.	12	TRBJ1-1	.	TRBV7-2	CASIYLGSEAFF	TGTGCCAGCATCTACCTAGGTTCGGAAGCTTTCTTT
.	14	TRBJ2-2	.	TRBV11-2	CASSLAGYTGELFF	TGTGCCAGCAGCTTAGCGGGATACACCGGGGAGCTGTTTTTT
.	12	TRBJ1-1	.	TRBV5-6	CASSLRQTEAFF	TGTGCCAGCAGCTTAAGACAGACTGAAGCTTTCTTT
.	14	TRBJ1-1	TRBD1	TRBV7-9	CASSLGQGYTEAFF	TGTGCCAGCAGCTTAGGACAGGGTTACACTGAAGCTTTCTTT
.	13	TRBJ1-1	.	TRBV30	CAWSVWGGREAFF	TGTGCCTGGAGTGTGTGGGGGGGTCGGGAAGCTTTCTTT
.	17	TRBJ2-2	TRBD1	TRBV28	CASSSSPGQGGSGELFF	TGTGCCAGCAGTTCTTCACCGGGACAGGGTGGCTCCGGGGAGCTGTTTTTT
.	19	TRBJ2-6	.	TRBV5-1	CASSLVQANRISGANVLTF	TGCGCCAGCAGCTTGGTACAGGCCAACCGGATCTCTGGGGCCAACGTCCTGACTTTC
.	16	TRBJ2-1	.	TRBV27	CASSYRGAAAYNEQFF	TGTGCCAGCAGTTACCGGGGGGCTGCCGCCTACAATGAGCAGTTCTTC
.	16	TRBJ2-5	TRBD2	TRBV7-9	CASSFELAGVRETQYF	TGTGCCAGCAGCTTTGAACTAGCGGGAGTTCGAGAGACCCAGTACTTC
.	16	TRBJ1-4	TRBD1	TRBV5-1	CASSLEGQGTNEKLFF	TGCGCCAGCAGCTTGGAGGGACAGGGCACTAATGAAAAACTGTTTTTT
.	14	TRBJ1-2	TRBD1	TRBV9	CASSVQQGARGYTF	TGTGCCAGCAGCGTACAACAGGGGGCGCGTGGCTACACCTTC
.	14	TRBJ2-1	.	TRBV14	CASSQGKLANEQFF	TGTGCCAGCAGCCAAGGAAAACTAGCTAATGAGCAGTTCTTC
.	13	TRBJ1-4	.	TRBV19	CASRPGQLEKLFF	TGTGCCAGTAGGCCGGGACAACTTGAAAAACTGTTTTTT